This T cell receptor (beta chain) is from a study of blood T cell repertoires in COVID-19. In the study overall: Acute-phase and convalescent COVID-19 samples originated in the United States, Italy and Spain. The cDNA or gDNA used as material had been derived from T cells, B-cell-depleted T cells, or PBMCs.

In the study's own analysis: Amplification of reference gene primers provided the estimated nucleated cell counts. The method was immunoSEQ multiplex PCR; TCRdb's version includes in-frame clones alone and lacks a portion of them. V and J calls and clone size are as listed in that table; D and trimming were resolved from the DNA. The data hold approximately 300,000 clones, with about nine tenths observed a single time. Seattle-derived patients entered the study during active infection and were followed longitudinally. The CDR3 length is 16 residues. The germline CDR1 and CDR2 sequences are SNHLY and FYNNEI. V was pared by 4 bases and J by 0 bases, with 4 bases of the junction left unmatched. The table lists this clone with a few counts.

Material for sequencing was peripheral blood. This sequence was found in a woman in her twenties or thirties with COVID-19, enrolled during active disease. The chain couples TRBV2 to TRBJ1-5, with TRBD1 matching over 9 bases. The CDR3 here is CASSGTGGFSNQPQHF. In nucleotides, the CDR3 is TGTGCCAGCAGTGGTACAGGGGGCTTTAGCAATCAGCCCCAGCATTTT.